The 8 T cell receptor beta chains presented below share a single source sample, sequenced in a study of blood T cell repertoires in COVID-19. Generated by immunoSEQ multiplex PCR, the TCRdb table keeps only in-frame clones and is missing some. The profile shows about 300,000 clones, approximately 86% of them singletons. The specimen sequenced was peripheral blood. The receptor source for this set is a man between 18 and 35 years old with active or convalescent COVID-19.

This clone has more than one count but fewer than ten. The CDR3 region has the DNA TGTGCCAGCAGTTATAGAGCCGGGACAGTAATTCATTCCCTCCACTTT. Protein product: CASSYRAGTVIHSLHF. This chain uses TRBV5-6 with TRBJ1-6, with 7 bases that match TRBD1. V trimming: 5 bases; J trimming: 14 bases; junction bases outside the gene matches: 19. The CDR3 contains 16 residues. Germline-derived CDR1 and CDR2 are SGHDT and YYEEEE.

The rearrangement links TRBV6-1 to TRBJ2-7; TRBD1 aligns across 8 bases. Germline V gene sequence: CDR1 MNHNS, CDR2 SASEGT. There are 16 residues in the CDR3. V lost 4 bases to trimming and J lost 2 bases; unmatched junction nucleotides: 10. The CDR3 DNA reads as TGTGCCAGCAGTGTTCTACCGGGACAGGCCACCTACGAGCAGTACTTC. Translating it yields CASSVLPGQATYEQYF.

The rearrangement joins TRBV5-6 to TRBJ2-7, with D possibly matching TRBD2 (5 bases). This CDR3 region has 15 residues. CDR1 is SGHDT, CDR2 YYEEEE, per germline. Trimming cost V 2 bases and J 0 bases, with 12 bases left between them. The CDR3 loop reads CASSLGHGGSYEQYF. The CDR3 DNA sequence: TGTGCCAGCAGCTTAGGTCACGGAGGCTCCTACGAGCAGTACTTC.

The J gene is TRBJ2-5, the V gene TRBV7-2; tentative D call: TRBD1 (5 bases). The CDR3 has 14 residues. In germline, CDR1 is SGHTA, CDR2 FQGNSA. V was cut by 5 bases and J by 5 bases, with 15 bases left in between. CDR3 protein: CASSRAGYGETQYF. DNA for the CDR3: TGTGCCAGCAGCAGGGCAGGGTACGGGGAGACCCAGTACTTC.

This clone has a handful of counts. J is TRBJ1-2 and V is TRBV2, with 7 bases identical to TRBD1. The CDR3 is 15 amino acids. The germline gives CDR1 SNHLY, CDR2 FYNNEI. Germline trimming cut 5 bases from V and 5 bases from J; bases unmatched to any gene: 11. The CDR3 DNA reads as TGTGCCAGCAGTACAGGCGCGGGACAGCGATATGGCTACACCTTC. Translated: CASSTGAGQRYGYTF.

The DNA of the CDR3 is TGTGCCTGGAACGTACACCCATCTAACTATGGCTACACCTTC. This gives the protein CAWNVHPSNYGYTF. The chain recombines TRBV30 with TRBJ1-2; D is unclear. Trimming stripped 4 bases from V and 0 bases from J, with 12 bases between. Germline values: CDR1 GTSNPN, CDR2 SVGIG (reference sequence). The CDR3 runs 14 residues.

The chain joins TRBV10-1 to TRBJ1-1, with D hard to call. The CDR3 sequence is 13 residues long. CDR1 is WNHNN and CDR2 is SYGVQD in the germline V gene (reference sequence). Trimming left V 4 bases short and J 1 base short, with 7 bases between. CDR3 amino acids: CASSGDTNTEAFF. The CDR3, as DNA: TGCGCCAGCAGTGGAGACACGAACACTGAAGCTTTCTTT.

The V gene is TRBV18, the J gene TRBJ1-2, with 7 positions matching TRBD1. The CDR3 extends over 15 amino acids. Per germline, CDR1 KGHSH and CDR2 LQKENI. V lost 2 bases to trimming and J lost 4 bases; unmatched junction nucleotides: 7. In nucleotides, the CDR3 is TGTGCCAGCTCACCAACCGGGACAGCGCTCTATGGCTACACCTTC. This sequence encodes CASSPTGTALYGYTF.